The text below deals with one T cell receptor beta chain. These data come from a study of blood T cell repertoires in COVID-19. On the study more broadly: PBMCs, B-cell-depleted T cells, or T cells were the source of the cDNA or gDNA that made up the material.

Method: immunoSEQ multiplex PCR; TCRdb's copy keeps in-frame clones and lacks some. The sample includes roughly 520,000 clones, more than 75% of them seen just once. Germline lookup yields CDR1 SGHRS and CDR2 YFSETQ. V was shortened by 4 bases and J by 1 base, with 14 bases between the two germline ends. This CDR3 has 15 residues. The chain is built from TRBV5-1 and TRBJ1-2; maybe TRBD1 (5 bases). Sequencing was done on a sample of PBMCs or T cells enriched from blood (not recorded which). The source of this sequence is a woman in her thirties or forties who had recovered from COVID-19. CDR3 in amino acids: CASSPGGSVNYGYTF. The CDR3 region has the DNA TGCGCCAGCAGCCCGGGGGGATCGGTTAACTATGGCTACACCTTC.